This TCR beta chain is drawn from a study of blood T cell repertoires in COVID-19. About the research overall: T cells, B-cell-depleted T cells, or PBMCs supplied cDNA or gDNA.

In the original analysis: By means of reference gene primer amplification, nucleated cell counts were estimated. Measured with immunoSEQ multiplex PCR; TCRdb has only the in-frame clones, and not every one. The DNA gave D and trimming, while V, J and clone size come from that table. The repertoire has about 260,000 clones, 90% of them found once; the top ten carry about 0.95%. Assignment of participants to cohorts was predicated upon participant-reported clinical history. A case of COVID-19 had been met by exposed participants within 2 weeks before study entry. The clonotype was recovered from a man in his fifties who had been exposed to COVID-19. The sequencing sample was made of PBMCs or T cells enriched from blood (not recorded which).

CDR3 nucleotide sequence: TGTGCCAGCAGCTTAGGAACAGGGAGAACCTACGAGCAGTACTTC. This gives the protein CASSLGTGRTYEQYF. The chain is built from TRBV5-4 and TRBJ2-7, with D possibly TRBD1 on 6 matching bases. Trimming shortened V by 2 bases and J by 2 bases, and 14 bases separated the two germline ends. CDR1 and CDR2 from the germline V gene are SGHNT and YYREEE (reference sequence). CDR3 size: 15 residues. Drawing the rest from reference TRBV5-4 and TRBJ2-7, the complete variable domain is ETGVTQSPTHLIKTRGQQVTLRCSSQSGHNTVSWYQQALGQGPQFIFQYYREEENGRGNFPPRFSGLQFPNYSSELNVNALELDDSALYLCASSLGTGRTYEQYFGPGTRLTVT.